This TCR beta chain was profiled in a study of patients and donors after allogeneic stem cell transplantation. This clonotype was seen once. V lost 2 bases, J lost 1 base, and 3 bases lay in between. The CDR3 sequence is 13 residues long. Germline CDR1 is LGHDT and CDR2 is YNNKEL (reference sequence). TCRdb used MiXCR to reprocess the RT-PCR reads, holding one entry per CDR3 protein. The sample has over 200,000 distinct CDR3 sequences, around 41% seen once; the top ten hold roughly 11%. The source material was blood, either unsorted or a sorted T cell fraction (not recorded which). This chain uses TRBV3-1 with TRBJ1-5; D not resolved. The TCR was taken from a human donor who was either an allogeneic HSCT recipient or a stem cell or donor lymphocyte infusion donor (not recorded which). It is not recorded whose cells these are; they may come from a transplant donor. This CDR3 reads CASSQWSNQPQHF. The CDR3 DNA reads TGTGCCAGCAGCCAATGGAGCAATCAGCCCCAGCATTTT.